The rows below give T cell receptor beta chains drawn from one sample of a study of blood T cell repertoires in COVID-19. Sequenced by immunoSEQ multiplex PCR; TCRdb stores in-frame clones only, minus some. The table lists fewer than 30,000 clones, more than 80% of them singletons. Sequenced input: peripheral blood. The receptors were sampled from a man aged 60-69 years with acute or convalescent COVID-19. The CDR3 runs from the conserved cysteine through the conserved F or W. The D gene is left open where the match is weak. Only some rows state a clone size, as once, few, many or a class for expanded clones.

.	TRBV11-2	.	TRBJ2-1	CASSSLSSYNEQFF	TGTGCCAGCAGCTCGCTCAGCTCCTACAATGAGCAGTTCTTC
TRBD1	TRBV3-1/TRBV3-2	.	TRBJ1-5	CASSTGGSNQPQHF	TGTGCCAGCAGTACAGGGGGCAGCAATCAGCCCCAGCATTTT
.	TRBV7-8	.	TRBJ2-7	CASGIYEQYF	TGTGCCTCAGGGATCTACGAGCAGTACTTC
.	TRBV27	once	TRBJ1-5	CASSLTPYTNQPQHF	TGTGCCAGCAGTCTGACACCTTATACAAATCAGCCCCAGCATTTT
.	TRBV28	.	TRBJ1-3	CASSLMQVPGNTIYF	TGTGCCAGCAGTTTAATGCAGGTTCCTGGAAACACCATATATTTT
.	TRBV2	medium-sized	TRBJ2-1	CASRQQGNEQFF	TGTGCCAGTAGACAACAGGGTAATGAGCAGTTCTTC
.	TRBV3-1/TRBV3-2	.	TRBJ1-6	CASSQERSPLHF	TGTGCCAGCAGCCAAGAGCGATCACCCCTCCACTTT
TRBD1	TRBV25-1	few	TRBJ1-2	CASSPTQGQGAYGYTF	TGTGCCAGCAGCCCCACTCAGGGACAGGGGGCCTATGGCTACACCTTC
TRBD1	TRBV9	.	TRBJ2-1	CASSVQGVDEQFF	TGTGCCAGCAGCGTGCAGGGGGTCGATGAGCAGTTCTTC
TRBD2	TRBV27	few	TRBJ2-7	CASGRVGVEQYF	TGTGCCAGCGGGAGGGTGGGGGTCGAGCAGTACTTC
TRBD1	TRBV6-1	.	TRBJ1-2	CASSEAGTANYGYTF	TGTGCCAGCAGTGAAGCCGGGACAGCGAACTATGGCTACACCTTC
TRBD1	TRBV5-4	.	TRBJ1-3	CASSSSTGQGNTIYF	TGTGCCAGCAGCTCCTCGACAGGACAGGGTAACACCATATATTTT
TRBD1	TRBV11-2	.	TRBJ2-2	CASSPDRANTGELFF	TGTGCCAGCAGCCCCGACAGGGCGAACACCGGGGAGCTGTTTTTT